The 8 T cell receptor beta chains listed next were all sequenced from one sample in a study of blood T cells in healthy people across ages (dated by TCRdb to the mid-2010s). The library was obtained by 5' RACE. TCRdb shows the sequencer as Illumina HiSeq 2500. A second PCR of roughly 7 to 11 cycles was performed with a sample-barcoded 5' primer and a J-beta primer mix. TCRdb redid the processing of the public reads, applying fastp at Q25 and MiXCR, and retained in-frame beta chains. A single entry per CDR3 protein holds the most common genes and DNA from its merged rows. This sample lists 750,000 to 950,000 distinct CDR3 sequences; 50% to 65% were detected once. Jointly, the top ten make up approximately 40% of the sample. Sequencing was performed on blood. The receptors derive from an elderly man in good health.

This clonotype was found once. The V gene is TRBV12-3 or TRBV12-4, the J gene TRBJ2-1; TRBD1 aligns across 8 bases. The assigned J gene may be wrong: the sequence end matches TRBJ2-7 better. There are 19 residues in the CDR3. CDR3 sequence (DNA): TGTGCCAGCAGTTTAGCGCTAACCCCCAGGGGGCTCTCCTACAATGAGCAGTACTTC. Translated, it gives CASSLALTPRGLSYNEQYF.

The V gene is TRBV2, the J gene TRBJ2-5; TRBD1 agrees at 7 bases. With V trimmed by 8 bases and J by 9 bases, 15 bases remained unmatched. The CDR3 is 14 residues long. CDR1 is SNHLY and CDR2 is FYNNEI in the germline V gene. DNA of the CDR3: TGTGCCAGCCTTAGACAGGGCGGCATCCAGGCCCAGTACTTC. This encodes CASLRQGGIQAQYF.

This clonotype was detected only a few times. The CDR3 loop reads CASSLARGGEQYF. CDR3 coding DNA: TGTGCCAGCAGCTTAGCGAGGGGCGGCGAGCAGTACTTC. V and J are TRBV7-2 and TRBJ2-7, with D perhaps given as TRBD1 or TRBD2 (5 bases each). This CDR3 comprises 13 residues. Germline CDR1 and CDR2: SGHTA and FQGNSA. Trimming shortened V by 0 bases and J by 6 bases, and 9 bases separated the two germline ends.

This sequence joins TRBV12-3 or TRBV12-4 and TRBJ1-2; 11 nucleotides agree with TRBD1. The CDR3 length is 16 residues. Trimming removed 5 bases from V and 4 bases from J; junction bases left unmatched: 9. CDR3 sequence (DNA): TGTGCCAGCAGTCCCTACGGGGACAGGGGGTCCTATGGCTACACCTTC. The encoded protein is CASSPYGDRGSYGYTF.

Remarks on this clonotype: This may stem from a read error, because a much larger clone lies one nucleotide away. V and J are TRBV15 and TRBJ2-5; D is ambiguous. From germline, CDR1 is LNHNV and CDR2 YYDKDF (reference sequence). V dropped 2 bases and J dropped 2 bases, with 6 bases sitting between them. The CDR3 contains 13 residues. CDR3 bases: TGTGCCACCAGCAGACAGAGACAAGAGACCCAGTACTTC. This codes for CATSRQRQETQYF.

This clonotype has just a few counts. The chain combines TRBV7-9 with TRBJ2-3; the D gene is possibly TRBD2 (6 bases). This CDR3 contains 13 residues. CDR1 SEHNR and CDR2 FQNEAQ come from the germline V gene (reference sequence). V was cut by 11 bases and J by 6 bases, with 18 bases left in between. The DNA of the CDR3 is TGTGCCGATTCGGGAGACCGCGGGGATACGCAGTATTTT. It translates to CADSGDRGDTQYF.

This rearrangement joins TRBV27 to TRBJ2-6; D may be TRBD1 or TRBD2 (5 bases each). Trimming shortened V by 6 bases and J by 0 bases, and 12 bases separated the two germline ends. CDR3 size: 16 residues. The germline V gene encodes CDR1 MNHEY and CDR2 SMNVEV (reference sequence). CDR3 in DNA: TGTGCCAGCAGCCCGGGGACGGGCTCTGGGGCCAACGTCCTGACTTTC. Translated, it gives CASSPGTGSGANVLTF.

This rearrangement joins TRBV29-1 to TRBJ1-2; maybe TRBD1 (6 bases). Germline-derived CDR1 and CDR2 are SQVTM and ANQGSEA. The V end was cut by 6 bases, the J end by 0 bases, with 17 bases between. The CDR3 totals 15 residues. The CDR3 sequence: CSVPFGGLTNYGYTF. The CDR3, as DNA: TGCAGCGTCCCGTTCGGGGGGCTTACTAACTATGGCTACACCTTC.